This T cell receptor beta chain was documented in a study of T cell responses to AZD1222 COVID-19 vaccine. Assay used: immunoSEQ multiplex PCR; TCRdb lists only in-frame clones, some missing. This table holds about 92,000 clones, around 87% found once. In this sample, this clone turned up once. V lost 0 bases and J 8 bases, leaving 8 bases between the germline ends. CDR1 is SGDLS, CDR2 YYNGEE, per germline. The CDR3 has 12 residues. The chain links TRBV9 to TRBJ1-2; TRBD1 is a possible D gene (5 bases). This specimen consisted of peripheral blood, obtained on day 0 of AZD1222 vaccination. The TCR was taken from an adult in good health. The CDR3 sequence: CASSVGGDGYTF. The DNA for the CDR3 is TGTGCCAGCAGCGTAGGCGGGGACGGCTACACCTTC.